One T cell receptor (beta chain) is described in this entry. Its antigen target is currently unknown. Base qualities were left out, and no much larger clone turns up one base away. This entry comes from a study of OX40 agonist ivuxolimab in advanced cancers. In the study overall: Ivuxolimab, which targeted the costimulatory receptor OX40 (CD134), was an agonistic, fully human IgG2 monoclonal antibody. Intravenous ivuxolimab was administered to patients every 2 weeks at six dose levels: 0.01, 0.1, 0.3, 1.5, 3 and 10 mg/kg. Of the approximately 50 dose-escalation patients, hepatocellular carcinoma was present in roughly 19, melanoma in approximately 15, renal cell carcinoma in 9 and head and neck cancer in 9. In the dose-escalation cohort, around four fifths of patients were male, and the mean age was roughly 60 years, with a range of roughly 23 to 85. Prior anti-PD-1, anti-PD-L1 or anti-CTLA-4 therapy was permitted, and 40% of dose-escalation patients had received checkpoint inhibitors. Three dose-escalation patients achieved partial responses, one with hepatocellular carcinoma and two with cutaneous melanoma. The point of sequencing TCRbeta in the periphery was to test whether ivuxolimab changed TCR sequence diversity and drove clonal T-cell expansion. The monotherapy dose-escalation portion (N ≈ 52 patients) of the phase I ivuxolimab trial is reported in the paper. Overall study results and their limits: Partial responders in the 0.1-3.0 mg/kg groups had among the lowest normalized peripheral clonal expansion, especially among CD8+ T cells. At doses of 0.1 to 3.0 mg/kg, clonal expansion of both CD4+ and CD8+ T cells in blood was seen between baseline and week 6. Antigen specificity was not determined for the clonally expanded peripheral T cells. Low levels of normalized T-cell clonal expansion were also seen in some nonresponding patients. After ivuxolimab, CD8+ T cells had more expanded clones than CD4+ T cells on average.

Genomic DNA was extracted from sorted cells for sequencing of the TCRbeta CDR3 region. The immunoSEQ Assay was used for sequencing of TCRbeta CDR3 regions. This is the immuneACCESS table as TCRdb keeps it, with only in-frame sequences that have V and J called. A part of the clones is gone; compared with another copy, unresolved V genes explain less than half, and the rest is unexplained. This sample has approximately 70,000 clones in its table, and around 89% of those were observed once. The top ten hold about 0.94% of the sample. Patients with a history of autoimmune disease or receiving systemic immunosuppression were excluded from the trial. Peripheral blood for TCR sequencing was collected from all dose cohorts at baseline, on cycle 4 day 1, and on cycle 7 day 1. The samples were taken from a phase I, first-in-human, multicenter, open-label dose-escalation trial of ivuxolimab. Adults with locally advanced or metastatic head and neck squamous cell, hepatocellular, melanoma or renal cell carcinoma were enrolled in the trial. Before TCR sequencing, CD4+ T cells and CD8+ T cells were sorted from peripheral blood as separate populations.

Per the germline V gene, SGHDT is the CDR1 and YYEEEE is the CDR2. Here V drops 4 bases and J drops 10 bases, and the junction holds 4 bases not matched to any gene. Reading from cysteine to phenylalanine, the CDR3 counts 14 amino acids. Here the CDR3 DNA is all that survives: 42 bases in frame from base 1. The chain joins TRBV5-6 to TRBJ1-6; 11 of the junction bases match TRBD1. The TCR was taken from an adult with an advanced solid tumor such as melanoma, head and neck, liver or kidney cancer. The sample consisted of CD4+ or CD8+ T cells sorted from blood, taken in a trial of the OX40 agonist ivuxolimab. CDR3 protein: CASSLDRGLSPLHF. At the DNA level, the sequence is TGTGCCAGCAGCCTGGACAGGGGGCTCTCACCCCTCCACTTT.